The 2 T cell receptor beta chains given below trace back to one sample, sequenced in a study of T cells after yellow fever vaccination. Each CDR3 protein is one row after TCRdb ran MiXCR on the 5' RACE reads. The table shows about 120,000 distinct CDR3 sequences, with roughly 10% occurring only once. The sample was CD8+ T cells sorted from PBMCs, taken on the day of the yellow fever booster vaccination. Source of these receptors: a man between 18 and 29 years old who received the YFV17D yellow fever vaccine.

In its sample, this clonotype was seen many times. J is TRBJ2-3 and V is TRBV4-2, with TRBD2 matching over 15 bases. Per the germline V gene, CDR1 is LGHNA and CDR2 is YNFKEQ. The CDR3 consists of 16 residues. The V and J ends lost 4 bases and 2 bases, in that order; junction bases with no gene match: 1. CDR3 amino acids: CASSRTSGGATDTQYF. The CDR3 bases are TGTGCCAGCAGCCGGACTAGCGGGGGGGCCACAGATACGCAGTATTTT.

The V and J genes are TRBV5-1 and TRBJ2-2; D is uncertain. V was trimmed by 0 bases and J by 1 base, leaving 7 bases between them. This CDR3 spans 15 amino acids. Germline values: CDR1 SGHRS, CDR2 YFSETQ. The CDR3 DNA reads as TGCGCCAGCAGCTTGGCCAGGAAGAACACCGGGGAGCTGTTTTTT. This translates into CASSLARKNTGELFF.